These 19 T cell receptor beta chains came from one sample sequenced in a study of siplizumab effects on memory and regulatory T cells. The data were produced by immunoSEQ multiplex PCR, yet TCRdb's version contains in-frame clones alone and is incomplete. Counted here are fewer than 85,000 clones, more than 85% occurring once; the ten biggest clones make up approximately 17%. Sequenced input: CD8+ T cells sorted from blood. Source of these receptors: a human donor in good health.

This rearrangement joins TRBV5-1 to TRBJ2-1; D is possibly TRBD1 (5 bases). Germline V gene lookup returns CDR1 SGHRS and CDR2 YFSETQ. The CDR3 is made up of 15 amino acids. The V gene lost 0 bases and the J gene lost 4 bases, with 11 bases spanning the gap. CDR3 coding DNA: TGCGCCAGCAGCTTGGGACAGAGAGAATACAATGAGCAGTTCTTC. This gives the protein CASSLGQREYNEQFF.

The chain employs TRBV5-6 and TRBJ2-4; D may correspond to TRBD1 or TRBD2 (5 bases each). This CDR3 comprises 15 residues. Trimming left V 0 bases short and J 3 bases short, with 10 bases between. CDR1 and CDR2 (germline): SGHDT, YYEEEE. CDR3 loop: CASSLGQGVKNIQYF. The CDR3 nucleotides are TGTGCCAGCAGCTTGGGGCAGGGAGTCAAAAACATTCAGTACTTC.

The chain couples TRBV11-1 to TRBJ2-5; TRBD2 agrees at 9 bases. The CDR3 spans 16 residues. V shed 7 bases and J 5 bases; nucleotides not matched to a gene: 14. Germline V lookup: CDR1 SGHAT, CDR2 FQDESV (reference sequence). The CDR3 is CASNQYSGTSLETQYF. CDR3 in DNA: TGTGCCAGCAACCAGTACTCCGGGACTAGCTTGGAGACCCAGTACTTC.

The chain couples TRBV7-6 to TRBJ2-7, with unresolved D. This CDR3 spans 14 amino acids. Germline CDR1 is SGHVS and CDR2 is FNYEAQ. V was trimmed by 5 bases and J by 3 bases, leaving 14 bases between them. This CDR3 is CASSDTPGNYEQYF. DNA for the CDR3: TGTGCCAGCAGCGATACGCCGGGCAACTACGAGCAGTACTTC.

This chain uses TRBV13 with TRBJ2-7; D may be TRBD1 (6 bases). Looked up from germline, CDR1 is PRHDT and CDR2 is FYEKMQ (reference sequence). This CDR3 region has 15 residues. Trimming shortened V by 3 bases and J by 2 bases, and 14 bases separated the two germline ends. This CDR3 is CASSFSSTGTYEQYF. The CDR3 nucleotides are TGTGCCAGCAGCTTTTCTTCGACAGGAACCTACGAGCAGTACTTC.

The CDR3 protein is CASSPPRTGGPETQYF. The CDR3 bases are TGTGCCAGCTCACCACCCAGGACAGGGGGTCCAGAGACCCAGTACTTC. V is TRBV18 and J is TRBJ2-5; TRBD1 matches 10 bases. After removal of 0 bases from V and 4 bases from J, the junction contained 5 bases not matched to a gene. CDR1 KGHSH and CDR2 LQKENI come from the germline V gene. This CDR3 has 16 amino acids.

The chain joins TRBV5-6 to TRBJ1-5; D gene unclear. CDR3 length equals 13 residues. Trimming took off 2 bases at V and 2 bases at J, with 5 bases between the two ends. Per germline, CDR1 SGHDT and CDR2 YYEEEE. The CDR3 spells CASSLRGNQPQHF. CDR3 nucleotides: TGTGCCAGCAGCTTAAGGGGCAATCAGCCCCAGCATTTT.

The chain carries TRBV7-3 and TRBJ2-1; 12 nucleotides agree with TRBD2. Germline V gene lookup returns CDR1 SGHTA and CDR2 FQGTGA. CDR3 length equals 14 residues. After removal of 5 bases from V and 8 bases from J, the junction contained 4 bases not matched to a gene. The CDR3 protein is CASSLAGGPDEQFF. The DNA of the CDR3 is TGTGCCAGCAGCCTAGCGGGAGGGCCGGATGAGCAGTTCTTC.

This clone was observed once. The chain employs TRBV2 and TRBJ2-7; D not certain. The CDR3 is made up of 13 amino acids. Looked up from germline, CDR1 is SNHLY and CDR2 is FYNNEI. The V gene lost 7 bases and the J gene lost 4 bases, with 14 bases spanning the gap. The CDR3 bases are TGTGCCAGCAAGTCCGGCAGCAAATACGAGCAGTACTTC. Translation: CASKSGSKYEQYF.

The chain employs TRBV19 and TRBJ2-7, with no clear D. Trimming took 3 bases from V and 4 from J, leaving 13 bases between them. The CDR3 extends over 14 amino acids. Germline CDR1 is LNHDA and CDR2 is SQIVND (reference sequence). In DNA form, the CDR3 reads TGTGCCAGTAGTATGTCCGGGTTAGGGTACGAGCAGTACTTC. Protein: CASSMSGLGYEQYF.

The chain links TRBV7-8 to TRBJ2-5; TRBD1 aligns across 7 bases. Germline loops: CDR1 SGHVS, CDR2 FQNEAQ. The trim removed 5 bases at V and 2 bases at J, leaving 5 bases unmatched. The CDR3 has 14 residues. The CDR3 bases are TGTGCCAGCAGCCGAGGGACAGAACAAGAGACCCAGTACTTC. It specifies CASSRGTEQETQYF.

The genes are TRBV19 and TRBJ2-7, with D maybe TRBD1 (6 bases). The V and J ends lost 7 bases and 0 bases respectively, with 16 bases between them. Germline assignment: CDR1 LNHDA and CDR2 SQIVND (reference sequence). CDR3 length: 15 residues. CDR3 protein: CASTPSGTHSYEQYF. CDR3 sequence (DNA): TGTGCCAGTACCCCCTCCGGGACACACTCCTACGAGCAGTACTTC.

The rearrangement joins TRBV2 to TRBJ2-5; 9 bases agree with TRBD2. The CDR3 totals 15 residues. Looked up from germline, CDR1 is SNHLY and CDR2 is FYNNEI. Trimming took 4 bases from V and 5 from J; bases not matched to a gene: 8. CDR3 protein: CASSVSSGRDETQYF. In DNA form, the CDR3 reads TGTGCCAGCAGTGTGAGTAGCGGGAGAGATGAGACCCAGTACTTC. Variable domain in full (rest from reference TRBV2 and TRBJ2-5): EPEVTQTPSHQVTQMGQEVILRCVPISNHLYFYWYRQILGQKVEFLVSFYNNEISEKSEIFDDQFSVERPDGSNFTLKIRSTKLEDSAMYFCASSVSSGRDETQYFGPGTRLLVL.

The chain joins TRBV20-1 to TRBJ1-2; the D is unclear. Germline-derived CDR1 and CDR2 are DFQATT and SNEGSKA (reference sequence). The CDR3 covers 9 residues. In nucleotides, the CDR3 is TGCAGCGGGGACTATGGCTACACCTTC. This gives the protein CSGDYGYTF.

This clone was recorded many times. The chain carries TRBV19 and TRBJ2-7, with 9 nucleotides matching TRBD2. Germline V lookup: CDR1 LNHDA, CDR2 SQIVND (reference sequence). V gave up 1 base and J gave up 1 base; unmatched junction bases: 2. CDR3 size: 15 residues. CDR3 nucleotide sequence: TGTGCCAGTAGTATAGTAGCGGGAGAGTCCTACGAGCAGTACTTC. As protein: CASSIVAGESYEQYF.

The chain links TRBV7-8 to TRBJ2-4; TRBD2 matches at 9 bases. V lost 1 base and J lost 8; bases outside the gene matches: 15. This CDR3 contains 18 residues. Germline-derived CDR1 and CDR2 are SGHVS and FQNEAQ. The CDR3 reads CASSLEAGVLAGLDIQYF. CDR3 nucleotides: TGTGCCAGCAGCTTAGAGGCAGGGGTGCTAGCGGGGCTCGACATTCAGTACTTC.

The rearrangement joins TRBV15 to TRBJ2-2; 12 bases map to TRBD1. From germline, CDR1 is LNHNV and CDR2 YYDKDF (reference sequence). J gave up 4 bases and V 3 bases, and 9 bases lay outside the gene matches. This CDR3 contains 18 residues. The CDR3 bases are TGTGCCACCAGCAGTCGCGGCGGGGGACAGGGGGCCACCGGGGAGCTGTTTTTT. Translating it yields CATSSRGGGQGATGELFF.

This chain joins TRBV28 and TRBJ1-5; D remains ambiguous. The CDR3 runs 13 residues. The germline gives CDR1 MDHEN, CDR2 SYDVKM. V gave up 2 bases and J gave up 4 bases, with 6 bases separating them. The DNA for the CDR3 is TGTGCCAGCAGTTTACCGGGTAATCAGCCCCAGCATTTT. It codes for CASSLPGNQPQHF.

This chain links TRBV7-6 with TRBJ2-1; 9 nucleotides agree with TRBD2. The germline V gene encodes CDR1 SGHVS and CDR2 FNYEAQ. The CDR3 is made up of 19 amino acids. With V trimmed by 1 base and J by 5 bases, 15 bases remained unmatched. CDR3 coding DNA: TGTGCCAGCAGCTTAGAGGGGTTGGGATTAGCGGGAGTTCACAATGAGCAGTTCTTC. It translates to CASSLEGLGLAGVHNEQFF.